Listed here are 2 T cell receptor beta chains from one sample, sequenced in a study of OX40 agonist ivuxolimab in advanced cancers. Here immunoSEQ multiplex PCR was the method, and the copy in TCRdb shows in-frame clones only, minus some. The sample shows roughly 70,000 clones, 82% of them seen only once. The sequences come from CD4+ or CD8+ T cells sorted from blood, collected in a trial of the OX40 agonist ivuxolimab. Receptor source: an adult with an advanced solid tumor such as melanoma, head and neck, liver or kidney cancer.

The chain links TRBV9 to TRBJ2-5; 7 bases are shared with TRBD2. CDR3 length equals 14 residues. CDR1 and CDR2 (germline): SGDLS, YYNGEE. V shed 0 bases and J 7 bases; nucleotides not matched to a gene: 6. The CDR3 coding sequence is TGTGCCAGCAGCGTAGAGGCTCCGGGAGGGACCCAGTACTTC. This encodes CASSVEAPGGTQYF.

V and J are TRBV7-2 and TRBJ1-1; unclear D gene. This CDR3 is 15 amino acids long. With 1 base removed from V and 1 base from J, the gap between germline ends came to 10 bases. Germline loops: CDR1 SGHTA, CDR2 FQGNSA. Here the CDR3 DNA reads TGTGCCAGCAGCTTAGAGACTATGGGGAACACTGAAGCTTTCTTT. Translated: CASSLETMGNTEAFF.